Sequencing of this TCR beta chain was carried out in a study of blood T cell repertoires in COVID-19. This CDR3 region has 16 residues. With V trimmed by 0 bases and J by 3 bases, 5 bases remained unmatched. In germline, CDR1 is MDHEN, CDR2 SYDVKM. Repertoires were generated with immunoSEQ multiplex PCR, while TCRdb's copy carries only in-frame clones and drops some. The profile shows fewer than 350,000 clones, approximately 90% of them singletons. The source of this sequence is a woman between 55 and 75 years old in a cohort exposed to, infected with or recovered from COVID-19 (not recorded which). The source material was PBMCs or T cells enriched from blood (not recorded which). The genes are TRBV28 and TRBJ1-5, with 7 bases identical to TRBD1. CDR3: CASSLWTGQNNQPQHF. The CDR3 coding sequence is TGTGCCAGCAGTTTATGGACGGGACAGAACAATCAGCCCCAGCATTTT.